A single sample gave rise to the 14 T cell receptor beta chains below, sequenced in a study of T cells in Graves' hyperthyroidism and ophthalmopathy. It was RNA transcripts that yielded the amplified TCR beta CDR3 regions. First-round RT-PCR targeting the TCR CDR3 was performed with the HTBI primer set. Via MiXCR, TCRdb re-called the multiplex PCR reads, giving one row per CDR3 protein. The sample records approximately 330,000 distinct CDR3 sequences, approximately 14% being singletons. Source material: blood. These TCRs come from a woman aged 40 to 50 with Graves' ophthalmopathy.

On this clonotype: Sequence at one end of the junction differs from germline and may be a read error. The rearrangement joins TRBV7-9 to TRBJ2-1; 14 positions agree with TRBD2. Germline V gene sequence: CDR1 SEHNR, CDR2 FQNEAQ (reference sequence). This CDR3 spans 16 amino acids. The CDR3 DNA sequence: TGTGCCGGCAGCAGGACTAGCGGGAGGTCCTGGGGTGAGCAGTTCTTC. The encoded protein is CAGSRTSGRSWGEQFF.

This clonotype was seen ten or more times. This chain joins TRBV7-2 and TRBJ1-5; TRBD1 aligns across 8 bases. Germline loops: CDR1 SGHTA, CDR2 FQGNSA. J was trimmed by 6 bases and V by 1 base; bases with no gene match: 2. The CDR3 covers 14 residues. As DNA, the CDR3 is TGTGCCAGCAGCTTAGAAGGGACAGGTCAGCCCCAGCATTTT. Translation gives CASSLEGTGQPQHF.

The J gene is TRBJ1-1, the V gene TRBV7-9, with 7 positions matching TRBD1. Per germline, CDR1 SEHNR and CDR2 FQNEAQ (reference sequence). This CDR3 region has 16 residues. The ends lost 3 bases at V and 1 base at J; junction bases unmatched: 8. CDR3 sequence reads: CASSLAYRGQNTEAFF. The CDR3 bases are TGTGCCAGCAGCTTGGCTTACAGGGGACAGAACACTGAAGCTTTCTTT.

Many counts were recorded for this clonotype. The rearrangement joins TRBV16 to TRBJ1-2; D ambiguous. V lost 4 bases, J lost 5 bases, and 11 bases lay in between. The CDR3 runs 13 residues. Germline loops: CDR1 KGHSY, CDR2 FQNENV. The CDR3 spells CASSPPVYYGYTF. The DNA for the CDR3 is TGTGCCAGCAGCCCACCGGTTTATTATGGCTACACCTTC.

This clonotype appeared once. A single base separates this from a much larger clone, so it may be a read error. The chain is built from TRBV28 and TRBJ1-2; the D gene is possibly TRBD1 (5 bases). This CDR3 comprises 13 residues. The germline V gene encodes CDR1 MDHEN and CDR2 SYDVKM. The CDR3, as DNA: TGTGCCAGCACCCTGGAGGGGTCCTATGGCTTCACCTTC. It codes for CASTLEGSYGFTF.

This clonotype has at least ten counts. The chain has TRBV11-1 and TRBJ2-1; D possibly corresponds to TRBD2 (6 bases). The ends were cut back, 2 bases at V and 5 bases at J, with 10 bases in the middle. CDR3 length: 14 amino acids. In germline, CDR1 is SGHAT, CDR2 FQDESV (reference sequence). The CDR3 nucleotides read TGTGCCAGCAGCTTATGGGGGACTGACAATGAGCAGTTCTTC. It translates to CASSLWGTDNEQFF.

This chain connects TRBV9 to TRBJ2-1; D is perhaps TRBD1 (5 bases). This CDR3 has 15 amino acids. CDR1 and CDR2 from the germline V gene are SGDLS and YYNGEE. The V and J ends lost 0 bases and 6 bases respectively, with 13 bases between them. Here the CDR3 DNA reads TGTGCCAGCAGCGTAGCCTCATTAGGGGCCAATGAGCAGTTCTTC. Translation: CASSVASLGANEQFF.

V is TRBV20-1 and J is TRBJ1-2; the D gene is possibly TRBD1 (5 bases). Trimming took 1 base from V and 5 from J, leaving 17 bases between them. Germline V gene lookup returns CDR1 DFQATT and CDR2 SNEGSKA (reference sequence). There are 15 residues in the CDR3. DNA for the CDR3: TGCAGTGCTAGAGGGCCGACACGGGACCAATATGGCTACACCTTC. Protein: CSARGPTRDQYGYTF.

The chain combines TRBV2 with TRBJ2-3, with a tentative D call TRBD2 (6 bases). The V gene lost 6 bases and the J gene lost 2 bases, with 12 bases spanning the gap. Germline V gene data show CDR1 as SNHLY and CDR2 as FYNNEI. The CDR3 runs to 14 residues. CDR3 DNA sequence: TGTGCCAGCAGGCCGGGAGCTGACACAGATACGCAGTATTTT. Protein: CASRPGADTDTQYF.

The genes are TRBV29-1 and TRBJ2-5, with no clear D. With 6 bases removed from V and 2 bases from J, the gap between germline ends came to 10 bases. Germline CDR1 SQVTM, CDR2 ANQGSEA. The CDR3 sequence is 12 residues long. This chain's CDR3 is CSVAAWQETQYF. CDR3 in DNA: TGCAGCGTGGCGGCTTGGCAAGAGACCCAGTACTTC.

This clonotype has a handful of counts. The CDR3 bases are TGTGCCACTACCAGCTCTAGTGCCTACACCTTC. Translating it yields CATTSSSAYTF. The chain employs TRBV6-1 and TRBJ1-2, with D hard to call. The CDR3 has 11 residues. Germline V lookup: CDR1 MNHNS, CDR2 SASEGT. Trimming removed 10 bases from V and 10 bases from J, with 16 bases in between.

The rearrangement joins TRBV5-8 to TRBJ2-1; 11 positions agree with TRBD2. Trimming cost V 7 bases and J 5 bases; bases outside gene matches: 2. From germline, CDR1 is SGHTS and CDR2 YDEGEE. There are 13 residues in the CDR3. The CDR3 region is CASRLAGHNEQFF. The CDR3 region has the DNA TGTGCCAGCCGACTAGCGGGGCACAATGAGCAGTTCTTC.

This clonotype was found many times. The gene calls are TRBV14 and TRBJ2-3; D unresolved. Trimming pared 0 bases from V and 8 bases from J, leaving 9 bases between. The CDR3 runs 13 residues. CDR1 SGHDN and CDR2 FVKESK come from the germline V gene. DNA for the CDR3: TGTGCCAGCAGCCAAGATCGGCTCGGTACGCAGTATTTT. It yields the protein CASSQDRLGTQYF. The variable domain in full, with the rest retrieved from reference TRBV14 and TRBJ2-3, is EAGVTQFPSHSVIEKGQTVTLRCDPISGHDNLYWYRRVMGKEIKFLLHFVKESKQDESGMPNNRFLAERTGGTYSTLKVQPAELEDSGVYFCASSQDRLGTQYFGPGTRLTVL.

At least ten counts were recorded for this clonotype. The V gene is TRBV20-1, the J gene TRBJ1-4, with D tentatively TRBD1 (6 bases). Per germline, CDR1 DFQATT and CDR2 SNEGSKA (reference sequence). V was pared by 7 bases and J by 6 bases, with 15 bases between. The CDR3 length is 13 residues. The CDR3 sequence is CSVKYRADEKLFF. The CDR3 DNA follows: TGCAGTGTTAAGTACAGGGCTGATGAAAAACTGTTTTTT.